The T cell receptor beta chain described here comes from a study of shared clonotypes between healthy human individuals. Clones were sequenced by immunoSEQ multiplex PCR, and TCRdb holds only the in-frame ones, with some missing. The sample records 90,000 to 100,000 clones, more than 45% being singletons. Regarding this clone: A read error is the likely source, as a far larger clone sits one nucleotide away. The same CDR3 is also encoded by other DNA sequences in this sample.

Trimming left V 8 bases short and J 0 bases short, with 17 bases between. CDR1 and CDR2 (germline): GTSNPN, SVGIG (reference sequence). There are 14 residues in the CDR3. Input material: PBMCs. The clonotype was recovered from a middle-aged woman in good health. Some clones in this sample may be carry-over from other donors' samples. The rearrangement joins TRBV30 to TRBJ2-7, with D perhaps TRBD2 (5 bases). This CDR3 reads CAAPRTGISYEQYF. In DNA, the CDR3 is TGTGCCGCACCCAGGACGGGGATCTCCTACGAGCAGTACTTC.